This entry lists 2 T cell receptor beta chains sequenced from one sample in a study of blood T cell repertoires in COVID-19. Using immunoSEQ multiplex PCR, the repertoire was profiled, and TCRdb retains in-frame clones only, with some absent. The sample consists of 98,000 or so clones, 82% of them appearing once. The specimen was peripheral blood. Every receptor here comes from a man aged 55 to 70 with acute or convalescent COVID-19.

The genes are TRBV6-2 or TRBV6-3 and TRBJ2-1; 10 nucleotides align to TRBD2. Germline lookup yields CDR1 MNHEY and CDR2 SVGEGT. The CDR3 covers 18 residues. After removal of 6 bases from V and 3 bases from J, the junction contained 14 bases not matched to a gene. The CDR3 spells CASSRQGSGGRNYNEQFF. The CDR3 coding sequence is TGTGCCAGCAGCCGCCAGGGTAGCGGGGGGCGAAACTACAATGAGCAGTTCTTC.

The chain joins TRBV5-1 to TRBJ2-7; 13 nucleotides match TRBD2. CDR1 is SGHRS and CDR2 is YFSETQ in the germline V gene. After removal of 4 bases from V and 7 bases from J, the junction contained 8 bases not matched to a gene. The CDR3 contains 15 residues. The CDR3 DNA is TGCGCCAGCAGCAACGGACTAGCGGGAGTTCGGGAGCAGTACTTC. Translating gives CASSNGLAGVREQYF.